The clone carrying this T cell receptor beta chain showed up many times. Its antigen is still unknown. This sample was taken from a study of T-cell reconstitution after alpha-beta-depleted transplantation in children. Unique molecular identifiers were incorporated when the TCRbeta library was constructed. MiXCR, run by TCRdb on the PCR reads, gives a single entry per CDR3 protein. This sample yields over 85,000 distinct CDR3 sequences, of which 4.5% to 7.5% are seen a single time; roughly 5.5% belongs to the top ten. CDR3 length equals 16 residues. V shed 3 bases and J shed 4 bases, with 20 bases lying between them. CDR1 and CDR2 from the germline V gene are SQVTM and ANQGSEA. Study findings and constraints: Alpha-beta T cells about two months after transplant reportedly derived from several hundred expanded graft clones. From newly produced T cells came most of the T-cell counts and diversity one year after transplant. Recipient T cells and thymic progenitors that survived were the source of the high TCRbeta diversity seen at day 60 in some patients.

The sample here was PBMCs, mostly from graft donor cells, taken 60 days after TCRalphabeta/CD19-depleted stem cell transplant. The chain employs TRBV29-1 and TRBJ2-3; weak D call: TRBD1 (6 bases). This TCR was recovered from a female patient aged 2 to 10 who had a stem cell transplant for Fanconi anemia, so the T cells may come from the graft donor. In DNA form, the CDR3 reads TGCAGCGTTGACCCCAGGGGCCAAATGCCCGCAGATACGCAGTATTTT. Its protein is CSVDPRGQMPADTQYF.